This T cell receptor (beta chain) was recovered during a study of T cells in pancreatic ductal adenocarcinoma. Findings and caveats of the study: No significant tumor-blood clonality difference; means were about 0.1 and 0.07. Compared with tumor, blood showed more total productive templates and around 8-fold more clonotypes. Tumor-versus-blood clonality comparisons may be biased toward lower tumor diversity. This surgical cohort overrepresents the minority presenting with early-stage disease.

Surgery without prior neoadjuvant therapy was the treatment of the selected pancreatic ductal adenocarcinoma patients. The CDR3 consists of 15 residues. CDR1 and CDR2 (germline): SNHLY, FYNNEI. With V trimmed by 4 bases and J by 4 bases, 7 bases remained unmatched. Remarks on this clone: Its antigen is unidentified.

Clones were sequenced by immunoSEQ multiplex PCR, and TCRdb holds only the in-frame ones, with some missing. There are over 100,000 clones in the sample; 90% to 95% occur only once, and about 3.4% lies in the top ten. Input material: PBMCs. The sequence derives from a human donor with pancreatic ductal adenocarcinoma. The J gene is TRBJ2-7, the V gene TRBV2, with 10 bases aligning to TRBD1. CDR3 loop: CASSARTGGYYEQYF. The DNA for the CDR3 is TGTGCCAGCAGTGCCCGGACAGGGGGATATTACGAGCAGTACTTC.